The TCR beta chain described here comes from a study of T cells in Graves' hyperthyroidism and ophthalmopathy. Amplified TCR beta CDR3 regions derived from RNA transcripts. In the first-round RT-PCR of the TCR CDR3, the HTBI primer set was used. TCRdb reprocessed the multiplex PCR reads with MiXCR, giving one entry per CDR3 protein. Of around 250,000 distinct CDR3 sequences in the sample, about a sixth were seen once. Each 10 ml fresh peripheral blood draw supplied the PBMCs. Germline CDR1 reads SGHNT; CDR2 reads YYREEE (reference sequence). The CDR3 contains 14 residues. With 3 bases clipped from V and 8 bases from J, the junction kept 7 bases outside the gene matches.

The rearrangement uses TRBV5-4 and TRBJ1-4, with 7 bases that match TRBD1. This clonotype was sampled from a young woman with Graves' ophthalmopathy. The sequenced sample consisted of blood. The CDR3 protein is CASSSRQGDEKLFF. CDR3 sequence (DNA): TGTGCCAGCAGCTCCAGGCAGGGGGACGAAAAACTGTTTTTT.